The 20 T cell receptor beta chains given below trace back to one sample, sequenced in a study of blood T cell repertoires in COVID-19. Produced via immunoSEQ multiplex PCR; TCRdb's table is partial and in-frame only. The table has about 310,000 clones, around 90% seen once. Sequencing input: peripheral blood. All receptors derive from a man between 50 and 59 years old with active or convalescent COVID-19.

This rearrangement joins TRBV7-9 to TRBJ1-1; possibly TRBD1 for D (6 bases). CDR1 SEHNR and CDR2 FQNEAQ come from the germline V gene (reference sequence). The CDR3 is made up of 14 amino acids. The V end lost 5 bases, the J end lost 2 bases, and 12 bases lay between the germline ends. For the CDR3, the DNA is TGTGCCAGCAGCACACGGACAGTTAACACTGAAGCTTTCTTT. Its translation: CASSTRTVNTEAFF.

CDR3 nucleotide sequence: TGTGCCAGCAGCTTAGGTAGTCTAGCGGTATACAATGAGCAGTTCTTC. It encodes CASSLGSLAVYNEQFF. The V call is TRBV7-9, the J call TRBJ2-1; 7 bases agree with TRBD2. Trimming took 1 base from V and 4 from J; bases not matched to a gene: 7. Germline values: CDR1 SEHNR, CDR2 FQNEAQ (reference sequence). This CDR3 comprises 16 residues.

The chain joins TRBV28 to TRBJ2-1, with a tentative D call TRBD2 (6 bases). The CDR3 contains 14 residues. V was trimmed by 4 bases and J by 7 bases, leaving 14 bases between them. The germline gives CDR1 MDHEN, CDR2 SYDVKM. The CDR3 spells CASSSRLGLNEQFF. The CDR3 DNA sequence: TGTGCCAGCAGTTCCCGACTAGGGCTAAATGAGCAGTTCTTC.

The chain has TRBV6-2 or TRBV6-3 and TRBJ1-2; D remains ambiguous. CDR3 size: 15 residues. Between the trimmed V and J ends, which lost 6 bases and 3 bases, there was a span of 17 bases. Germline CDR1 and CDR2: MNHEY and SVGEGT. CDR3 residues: CASSHPGGPYYGYTF. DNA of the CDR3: TGTGCCAGCAGCCACCCGGGAGGCCCGTACTATGGCTACACCTTC.

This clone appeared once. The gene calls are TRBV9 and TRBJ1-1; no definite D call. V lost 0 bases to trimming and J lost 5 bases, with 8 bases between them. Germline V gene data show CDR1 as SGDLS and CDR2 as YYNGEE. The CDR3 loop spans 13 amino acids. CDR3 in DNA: TGTGCCAGCAGCGTAGTTGGTCGGACTGAAGCTTTCTTT. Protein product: CASSVVGRTEAFF.

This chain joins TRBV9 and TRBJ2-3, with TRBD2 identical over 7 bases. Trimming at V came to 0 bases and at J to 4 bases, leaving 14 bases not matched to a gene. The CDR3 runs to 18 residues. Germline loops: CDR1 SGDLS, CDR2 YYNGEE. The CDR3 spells CASSVEGGEGRRADTQYF. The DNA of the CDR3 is TGTGCCAGCAGCGTAGAAGGAGGGGAGGGCCGACGAGCAGATACGCAGTATTTT.

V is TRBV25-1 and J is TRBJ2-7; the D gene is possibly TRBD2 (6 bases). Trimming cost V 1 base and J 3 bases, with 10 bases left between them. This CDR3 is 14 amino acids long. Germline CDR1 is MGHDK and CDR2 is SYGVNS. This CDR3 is CASSEWDGGYEQYF. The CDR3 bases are TGTGCCAGCAGTGAATGGGACGGGGGCTACGAGCAGTACTTC.

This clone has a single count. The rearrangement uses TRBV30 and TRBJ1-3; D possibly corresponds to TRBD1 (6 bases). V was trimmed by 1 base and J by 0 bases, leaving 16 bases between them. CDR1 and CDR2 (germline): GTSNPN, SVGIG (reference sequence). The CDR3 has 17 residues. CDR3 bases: TGTGCCTGGAGTGGTCGTTTGACAGGACGCTCTGGAAACACCATATATTTT. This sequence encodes CAWSGRLTGRSGNTIYF.

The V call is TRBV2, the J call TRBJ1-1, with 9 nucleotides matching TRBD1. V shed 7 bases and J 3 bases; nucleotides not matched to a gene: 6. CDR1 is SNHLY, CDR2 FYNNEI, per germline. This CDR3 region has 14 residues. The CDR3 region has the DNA TGTGCCAGCATAGGGACAGGGAGATACACTGAAGCTTTCTTT. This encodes CASIGTGRYTEAFF.

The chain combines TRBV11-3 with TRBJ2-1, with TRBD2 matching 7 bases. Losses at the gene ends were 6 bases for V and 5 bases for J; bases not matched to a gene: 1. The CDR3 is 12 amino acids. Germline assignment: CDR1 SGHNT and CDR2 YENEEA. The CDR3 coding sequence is TGTGCCAGCAGTGGGGGGGACAATGAGCAGTTCTTC. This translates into CASSGGDNEQFF.

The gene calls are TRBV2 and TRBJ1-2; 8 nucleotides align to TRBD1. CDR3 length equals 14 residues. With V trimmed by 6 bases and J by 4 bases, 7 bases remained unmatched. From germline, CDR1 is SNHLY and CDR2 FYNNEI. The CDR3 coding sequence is TGTGCCAGCAGCGCTCCAGGGGGCCCCTATGGCTACACCTTC. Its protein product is CASSAPGGPYGYTF.

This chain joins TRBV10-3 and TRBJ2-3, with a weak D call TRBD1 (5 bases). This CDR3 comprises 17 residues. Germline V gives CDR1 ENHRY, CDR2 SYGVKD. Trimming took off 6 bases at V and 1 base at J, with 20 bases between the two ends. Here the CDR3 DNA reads TGTGCCATCAGGGGCAGTCTAGGGGTTAGTGGCACAGATACGCAGTATTTT. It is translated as CAIRGSLGVSGTDTQYF.

The CDR3 nucleotides read TGTGCCAGCAGCTTTGGGACAGCTGGAAACACCATATATTTT. Its protein product is CASSFGTAGNTIYF. The chain joins TRBV5-6 to TRBJ1-3, with 7 bases identical to TRBD1. J was trimmed by 2 bases and V by 2 bases; bases with no gene match: 1. The CDR3 contains 14 residues. CDR1 and CDR2 (germline): SGHDT, YYEEEE. Drawing the rest from reference TRBV5-6 and TRBJ1-3, the complete variable domain is DAGVTQSPTHLIKTRGQQVTLRCSPKSGHDTVSWYQQALGQGPQFIFQYYEEEERQRGNFPDRFSGHQFPNYSSELNVNALLLGDSALYLCASSFGTAGNTIYFGEGSWLTVV.

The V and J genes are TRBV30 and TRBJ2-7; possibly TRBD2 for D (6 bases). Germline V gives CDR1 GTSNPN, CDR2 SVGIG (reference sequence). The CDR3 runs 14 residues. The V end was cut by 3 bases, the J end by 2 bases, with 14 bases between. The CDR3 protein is CAWSRDFGAYEQYF. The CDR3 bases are TGTGCCTGGAGCCGGGACTTCGGGGCCTACGAGCAGTACTTC.

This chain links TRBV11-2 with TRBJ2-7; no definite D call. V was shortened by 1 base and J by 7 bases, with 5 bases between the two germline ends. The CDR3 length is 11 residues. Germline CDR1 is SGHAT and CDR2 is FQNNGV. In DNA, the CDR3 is TGTGCCAGCAGCTTAGTCAGAGAGCAGTACTTC. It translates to CASSLVREQYF.

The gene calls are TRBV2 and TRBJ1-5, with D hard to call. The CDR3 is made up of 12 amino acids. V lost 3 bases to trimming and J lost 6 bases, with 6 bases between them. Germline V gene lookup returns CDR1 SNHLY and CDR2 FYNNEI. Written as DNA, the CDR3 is TGTGCCAGCAGTGACCCCGGTCAGCCCCAGCATTTT. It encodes CASSDPGQPQHF.

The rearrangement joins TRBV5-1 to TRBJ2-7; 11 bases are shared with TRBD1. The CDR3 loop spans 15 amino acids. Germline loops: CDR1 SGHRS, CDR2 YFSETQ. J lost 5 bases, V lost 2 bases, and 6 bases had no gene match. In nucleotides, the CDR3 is TGCGCCAGCAGCTTTACGGGACAGGGGGACAACGAGCAGTACTTC. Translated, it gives CASSFTGQGDNEQYF.

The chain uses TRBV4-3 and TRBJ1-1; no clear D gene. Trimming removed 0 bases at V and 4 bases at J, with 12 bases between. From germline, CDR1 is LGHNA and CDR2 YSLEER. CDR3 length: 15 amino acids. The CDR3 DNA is TGCGCCAGCAGCCAAGATTCCAACTCGGGCACTGAAGCTTTCTTT. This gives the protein CASSQDSNSGTEAFF.

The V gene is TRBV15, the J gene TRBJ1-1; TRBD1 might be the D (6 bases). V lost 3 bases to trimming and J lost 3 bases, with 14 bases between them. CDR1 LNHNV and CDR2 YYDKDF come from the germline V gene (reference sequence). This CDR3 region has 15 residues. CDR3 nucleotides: TGTGCCACCAGCAGTGCACAGGGACAAGACACTGAAGCTTTCTTT. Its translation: CATSSAQGQDTEAFF.

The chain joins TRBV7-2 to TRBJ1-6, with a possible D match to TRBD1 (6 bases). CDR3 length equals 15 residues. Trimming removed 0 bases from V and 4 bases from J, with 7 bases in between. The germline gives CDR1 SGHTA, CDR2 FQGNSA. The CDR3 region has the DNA TGTGCCAGCAGCTTAGCGCAGGGGTATAATTCACCCCTCCACTTT. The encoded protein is CASSLAQGYNSPLHF.